These T cell receptor beta chains were read from a single sample in a study of cytomegalovirus exposure and HLA in healthy donors. Some clones are missing from TCRdb's copy, which holds only in-frame ones; the method was immunoSEQ multiplex PCR. This repertoire shows 100,000 to 120,000 clones, around 87% found once; its top ten account for 1.5% to 2%. Sequencing was done on a sample of PBMCs. These receptors were obtained from a man aged 40-49 years in good health and CMV-seronegative. Both conserved end residues are trimmed from each CDR3.

V | CDR3
TRBV29-1 | SVDTGTGEQY
TRBV5-4 | ASSSRMGSEGYT
TRBV20-1 | SAPAVRGYT
TRBV6-1 | ASREGRARDGYT
TRBV10-3 | AISESRVANTEAF
TRBV7-8 | ASSLRAGAAYNEQF
TRBV27 | ASNRANTGELF
TRBV7-2 | ASSPPRGETQY
TRBV6-5 | ASSYGQGLYGYT
TRBV5-1 | ASSTDSNSPLH
TRBV27 | ASSPTSGGPTDTQY
TRBV7-2 | ASSSRQGGDGGNEQF
TRBV5-6 | ASTIAWRDHGYT
TRBV7-9 | ASGPGPGLGGNEQF
TRBV7-9 | ASSLGDIDNEQF
TRBV29-1 | SVGPPGDGYT
TRBV5-5 | ASSLSQAEYEQY
TRBV2 | ASKSGGTGNTIY
TRBV6-5 | ASSTRTGTEGYT
TRBV29-1 | SVEPRTASQETQY
TRBV5-1 | ASSSGTSGGYNEQF
TRBV6-5 | ASSRNFVSGNTIY
TRBV7-2 | ASSGRGAQPQH
TRBV9 | ASSVVPGTSGGGSNTGELF
TRBV7-2 | ASSLWTGGTEAF
TRBV6-5 | ASRLSGTRQETQY
TRBV6-5 | ASSKGQLSSYEQY
TRBV5-4 | ASSDISGSGANVLT
TRBV28 | ASSLSWDSGYT
TRBV7-2 | ASSSGGGTEAF
TRBV5-4 | ASSKPGTGVRESYEQY
TRBV5-1 | ATRQGATNEKLF
TRBV27 | ASSRGQGHGYT
TRBV25-1 | ASSGLSGKATDTQY
TRBV7-9 | ASSLSASGQGNTEAF
TRBV7-9 | ASNRDGGDYEQF
TRBV5-4 | ASSPGLAGTYNEQF
TRBV6-1 | ASSEARSHEQY
TRBV7-9 | ASSLSIHEQY
TRBV11-3 | ASSSQGDTGELF
TRBV28 | ASSPGLSKGYEQY
TRBV30 | AWGAGAGPHQPQH
TRBV6-1 | ASNPAGNTEAF
TRBV29-1 | SVRGGGDQPQH
TRBV29-1 | SVLTGINGYT
TRBV27 | ASSLEGGNNQPQH
TRBV4-2 | ASSQPGTGDDEQY
TRBV18 | ASSYDRGRDQPQH
TRBV7-6 | ASSGVAADISGANVLT
TRBV5-1 | ASSLVSDRKPEAF
TRBV7-9 | ASSSGLAGGETQY
TRBV5-1 | ASSLGLLGGPSTDTQY
TRBV27 | ASSLKGQGYEQY
TRBV6-6 | ASSYSEGLNQPQH
TRBV6-1 | ASSEKTGKHGYT
TRBV2 | ASTSDSYSNQPQH
TRBV5-1 | ASRLQGAPEAF